The entry that follows covers one T cell receptor (beta chain) sequence. What it binds is not known. Lamina propria and intraepithelial lymphocytes were released by processing graft tissue. The CDR3 is 14 residues long. V gave up 3 bases and J gave up 4 bases, with 10 bases separating them. The V gene's germline CDR1 is MNHEY and CDR2 SMNVEV (reference sequence). The sample comes from a study of graft-versus-host responses after intestinal transplantation. Turning to the study itself: Recipients received multivisceral, liver-intestinal, or isolated intestinal transplants.

General observations from the study: Early HvG declines after transplant were associated with peak circulating GvH clone levels. Detection of GvH clones occurred in recipient marrow, and some had their first appearance in ileum or blood. Within allografts, high graft-versus-host to host-versus-graft clonal ratios were seen among patients with graft-donor T cell macrochimerism.

The data were produced by immunoSEQ multiplex PCR, yet TCRdb's version contains in-frame clones alone and is incomplete. The sample contains some 7,000 clones, roughly two thirds of which appear only once. The TCR was taken from a human patient who received an intestinal transplant, so some T cells may come from the graft donor. V usage is TRBV27 and J usage is TRBJ2-1; no clear D gene. Sequences were derived from ileum tissue, sampled about 55 days after transplant. The DNA for the CDR3 is TGTGCCAGCAGTTTGTTTACAGATTACAATGAGCAGTTCTTC. Protein: CASSLFTDYNEQFF.